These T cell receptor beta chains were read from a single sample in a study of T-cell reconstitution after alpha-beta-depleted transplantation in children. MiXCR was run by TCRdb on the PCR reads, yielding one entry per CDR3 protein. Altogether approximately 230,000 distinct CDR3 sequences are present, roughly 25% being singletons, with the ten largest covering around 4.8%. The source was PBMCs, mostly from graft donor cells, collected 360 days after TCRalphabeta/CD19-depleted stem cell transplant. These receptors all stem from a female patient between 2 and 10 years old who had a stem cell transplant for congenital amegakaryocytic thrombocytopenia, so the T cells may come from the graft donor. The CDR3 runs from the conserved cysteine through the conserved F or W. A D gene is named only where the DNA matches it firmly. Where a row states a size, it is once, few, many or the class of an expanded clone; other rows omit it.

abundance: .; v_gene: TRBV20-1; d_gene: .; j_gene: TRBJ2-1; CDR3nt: TGCAGTGCTAGAGGGTCCTACAATGAGCAGTTCTTC; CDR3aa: CSARGSYNEQFF
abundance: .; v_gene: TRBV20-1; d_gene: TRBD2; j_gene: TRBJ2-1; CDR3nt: TGCAGTGCTAGCCCCGAGCGGGGGAATCCATACAGTGAGCAGTTCTTC; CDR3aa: CSASPERGNPYSEQFF
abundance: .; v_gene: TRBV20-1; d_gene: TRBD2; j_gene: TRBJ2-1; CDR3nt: TGCAGTGCTAGACCACTAGCGGGCTACTCCTACAATGAGCAGTTCTTC; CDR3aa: CSARPLAGYSYNEQFF
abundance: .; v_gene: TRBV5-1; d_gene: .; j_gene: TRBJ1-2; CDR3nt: TGCGCCAGCAGCTTGGTTCCCGAGGACGGCTATGGCTACACCTTC; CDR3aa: CASSLVPEDGYGYTF
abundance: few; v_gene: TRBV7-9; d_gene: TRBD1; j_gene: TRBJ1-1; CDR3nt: TGTGCCAGCAGCTCGGGGAACCGGGACAGGGGGCATGGGGCTTTCTTT; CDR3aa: CASSSGNRDRGHGAFF
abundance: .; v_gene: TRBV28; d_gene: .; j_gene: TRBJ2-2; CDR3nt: TGTGCCAGCAGTTCCGCTTGGGTTAACACCGGGGAGCTGTTTTTT; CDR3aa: CASSSAWVNTGELFF
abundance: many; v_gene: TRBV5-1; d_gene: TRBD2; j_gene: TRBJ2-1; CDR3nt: TGCGCCAGCTACGGTGGCGGGAGCGGTTTCCATGAGCAGTTCTTC; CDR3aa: CASYGGGSGFHEQFF
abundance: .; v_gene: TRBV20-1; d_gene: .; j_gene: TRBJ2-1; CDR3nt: TGCAGTGCCTGGGACTTGATCTCCTACAATGAGCAGTTCTTC; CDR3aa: CSAWDLISYNEQFF
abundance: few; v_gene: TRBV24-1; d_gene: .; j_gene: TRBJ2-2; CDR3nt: TGTGCCACCAGTGCATCCGGGGAGCTGTTTTTT; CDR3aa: CATSASGELFF
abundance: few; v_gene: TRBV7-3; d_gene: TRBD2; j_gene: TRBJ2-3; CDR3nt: TGTGCCAGCAGTCATAGCGGGACCTTCGCAGATACGCAGTATTTT; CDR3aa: CASSHSGTFADTQYF
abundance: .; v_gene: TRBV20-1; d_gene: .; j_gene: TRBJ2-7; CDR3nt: TGCAGTGCTAGATACGGGGATCTCTACGAGCAGTACTTC; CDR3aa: CSARYGDLYEQYF
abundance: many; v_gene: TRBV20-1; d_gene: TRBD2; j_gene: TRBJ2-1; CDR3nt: TGCAGTGCCCTAGCGGGGGGATCCTACAATGAGCAGTTCTTC; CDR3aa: CSALAGGSYNEQFF
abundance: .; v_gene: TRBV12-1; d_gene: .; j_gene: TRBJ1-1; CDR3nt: TGTGCCAGCAGCTTGCGCACAGGGTTAGACACTGAAGCTTTCTTT; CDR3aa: CASSLRTGLDTEAFF
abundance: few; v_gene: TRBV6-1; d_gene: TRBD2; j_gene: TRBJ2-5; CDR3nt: TGTGCCAGCAGCAGTAGGCATAGGGCGGGAGAGGAGACCCAGTACTTC; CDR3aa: CASSSRHRAGEETQYF
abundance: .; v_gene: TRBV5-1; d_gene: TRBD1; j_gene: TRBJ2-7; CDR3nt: TGCGCCAGCAGCGACGGGACAGGGGGATACGAGCAGTACTTC; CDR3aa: CASSDGTGGYEQYF
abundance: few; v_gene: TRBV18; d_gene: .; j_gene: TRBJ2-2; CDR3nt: TGTGCCAGCTCACCTCGCACGACAGCGCGGGCCGGGGAGCTGTTTTTT; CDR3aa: CASSPRTTARAGELFF
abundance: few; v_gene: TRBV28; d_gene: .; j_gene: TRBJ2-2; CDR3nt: TGTGCCAGCAGTCCCATCACCTATGCAAGGGGTGTTGGGAACACCGGGGAGCTGTTTTTT; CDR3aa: CASSPITYARGVGNTGELFF
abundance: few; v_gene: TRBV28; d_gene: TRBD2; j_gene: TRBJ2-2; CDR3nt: TGTGCCAGCAGCGCTCCGGGACTAGCGGGAGCCGGGGAGCTGTTTTTT; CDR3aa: CASSAPGLAGAGELFF
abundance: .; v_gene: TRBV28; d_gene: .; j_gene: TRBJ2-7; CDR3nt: TGTGCCAGCACGGCAGGGGAAACCTACGAGCAGTACTTC; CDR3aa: CASTAGETYEQYF
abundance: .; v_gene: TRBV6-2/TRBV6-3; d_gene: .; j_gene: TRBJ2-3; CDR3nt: TGTGCCAGCAGACTTATTGACACGTATACGCAGTATTTT; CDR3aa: CASRLIDTYTQYF
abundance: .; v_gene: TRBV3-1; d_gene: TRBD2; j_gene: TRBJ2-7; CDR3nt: TGTGCCAGCAGCCAGGGCGGCGGGAGGAACAATGAGCAGTACTTC; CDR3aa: CASSQGGGRNNEQYF
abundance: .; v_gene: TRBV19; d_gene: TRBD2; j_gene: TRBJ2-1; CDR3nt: TGTGCCAGTGGTTTGAGCGGGAGGTCCTACAATGAGCAGTTCTTC; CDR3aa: CASGLSGRSYNEQFF
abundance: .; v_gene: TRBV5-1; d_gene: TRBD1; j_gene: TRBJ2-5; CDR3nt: TGCGCCAGCAGCTTCGGGGGACAGGGGGCAACTTTGGAGACCCAGTACTTC; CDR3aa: CASSFGGQGATLETQYF
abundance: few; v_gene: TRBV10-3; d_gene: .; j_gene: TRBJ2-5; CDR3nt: TGTGCCATCAGTGTGGGGGTACAAGAGACCCAGTACTTC; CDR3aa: CAISVGVQETQYF